The 20 T cell receptor beta chains in this list originate from one sample, sequenced in a study of T cells after yellow fever vaccination. TCRdb used MiXCR to reprocess the 5' RACE reads, holding one entry per CDR3 protein. The sample includes over 85,000 distinct CDR3 sequences, roughly 8.2% seen only once; the top ten take approximately 15%. This material consisted of CD8+ T cells not binding an NS4B(214-222) dextramer, sorted from PBMCs, taken roughly 15 days after the first yellow fever vaccination. These receptors were collected from a man between 18 and 35 years old who received the YFV17D yellow fever vaccine.

In this sample, this clonotype turned up a few times. The chain has TRBV5-1 and TRBJ2-1; D is unclear. Trimming shortened V by 8 bases and J by 10 bases, and 13 bases separated the two germline ends. This CDR3 has 11 residues. Per the germline V gene, CDR1 is SGHRS and CDR2 is YFSETQ. CDR3 nucleotide sequence: TGCGCCAGACAGACCCGCCCCGAGCAGTTCTTC. This gives the protein CARQTRPEQFF.

This clonotype was recorded a few times. This chain uses TRBV24-1 with TRBJ2-1; D not certain. V gave up 4 bases and J gave up 10 bases, with 10 bases separating them. Germline CDR1 is KGHDR and CDR2 is SFDVKD. This CDR3 contains 12 residues. DNA of the CDR3: TGTGCCACCAGTGACAGCCATGAGGAGCAGTTCTTC. Its translation is CATSDSHEEQFF.

This clonotype was seen more than once but under ten times. The V and J genes are TRBV18 and TRBJ2-7; maybe TRBD2 (6 bases). This CDR3 is 13 amino acids long. V gave up 3 bases and J gave up 3 bases, with 9 bases separating them. Germline V gene sequence: CDR1 KGHSH, CDR2 LQKENI. CDR3 residues: CASSPEGYYEQYV. CDR3 bases: TGTGCCAGCTCACCGGAGGGATACTACGAGCAGTACGTC.

Ten or more counts support this clonotype. This chain links TRBV20-1 with TRBJ1-1, with a possible D match to TRBD1 (6 bases). Between the trimmed V and J ends, which lost 1 base and 6 bases, there was a span of 9 bases. Germline V lookup: CDR1 DFQATT, CDR2 SNEGSKA (reference sequence). The CDR3 covers 12 residues. The CDR3 region is CSARAGTPEAFF. Here the CDR3 DNA reads TGCAGTGCTAGAGCCGGGACACCTGAAGCTTTCTTT.

This clonotype was seen more than once but under ten times. The chain employs TRBV30 and TRBJ1-1; tentative D call: TRBD1 (6 bases). V shed 2 bases and J shed 2 bases, with 9 bases lying between them. This CDR3 is built from 13 residues. Germline CDR1 GTSNPN, CDR2 SVGIG (reference sequence). The DNA of the CDR3 is TGTGCCTGGAGTCTGACAGGAAACACTGAAGCTTTCTTT. Residues: CAWSLTGNTEAFF.

Only a few counts were recorded for this clonotype. The junction departs from the called germline gene at one end, perhaps through a read error. The chain uses TRBV9 and TRBJ2-5; a possible D gene is TRBD1 (6 bases). CDR3 size: 14 residues. The germline gives CDR1 SGDLS, CDR2 YYNGEE. The CDR3 region is CASSLGHLQETQCF. DNA for the CDR3: TGTGCCAGCAGCTTGGGACACCTCCAAGAGACCCAGTGCTTC.

Only a few counts were recorded for this clonotype. The V and J genes are TRBV19 and TRBJ2-5, with a tentative D call TRBD1 (5 bases). Germline CDR1 reads LNHDA; CDR2 reads SQIVND (reference sequence). Trimming left V 5 bases short and J 3 bases short, with 13 bases between. The length of the CDR3 is 14 residues. The CDR3 DNA follows: TGTGCCAGTAGTCTCCCTGACAGTGAAGAGACCCAGTACTTC. Encoded protein: CASSLPDSEETQYF.

This clonotype was seen repeatedly, ten times or more. The chain carries TRBV7-3 and TRBJ1-1; D is unclear. V was shortened by 4 bases and J by 0 bases, with 6 bases between the two germline ends. The germline CDR1 and CDR2 sequences are SGHTA and FQGTGA. This CDR3 is 13 amino acids long. The CDR3 nucleotides read TGTGCCAGCAGCTGGACGGTGAACACTGAAGCTTTCTTT. It yields the protein CASSWTVNTEAFF.

The chain employs TRBV20-1 and TRBJ2-7; tentatively, D is TRBD1 or TRBD2 (6 bases each). There are 12 residues in the CDR3. V was pared by 4 bases and J by 6 bases, with 13 bases between. The germline gives CDR1 DFQATT, CDR2 SNEGSKA (reference sequence). The CDR3 DNA reads as TGCAGTGCTACGACGGGGGCAGGCGAGCAGTACGTC. Protein product: CSATTGAGEQYV.

This clonotype appeared a few times. The chain is built from TRBV3-1 and TRBJ2-5, with D possibly being TRBD1 or TRBD2 (5 bases each). The CDR3 runs 17 residues. Germline-derived CDR1 and CDR2 are LGHDT and YNNKEL (reference sequence). V lost 0 bases to trimming and J lost 4 bases, with 18 bases between them. The CDR3 DNA reads TGTGCCAGCAGCCAAGATGGGGGAGAAGTCTTCAGAGAGACCCAGTACTTC. Amino acid sequence: CASSQDGGEVFRETQYF.

The chain couples TRBV11-2 to TRBJ2-1; 11 bases are a match to TRBD1. The V gene end was trimmed by 7 bases and the J gene end by 6 bases; junction bases not matched to a gene: 8. This CDR3 comprises 15 residues. Germline V CDR1 and CDR2: SGHAT, FQNNGV. The CDR3 DNA reads TGTGCCAGCAACCCCGGACAGGGGGCGAGCAATGAGCAGTTCTTC. It is translated as CASNPGQGASNEQFF.

The V call is TRBV7-6, the J call TRBJ2-5; D uncertain. V was cut by 0 bases and J by 0 bases, with 8 bases left in between. CDR1 SGHVS and CDR2 FNYEAQ come from the germline V gene. The CDR3 covers 15 residues. The DNA for the CDR3 is TGTGCCAGCAGCTTAGCCCTACAGTACCAAGAGACCCAGTACTTC. Translated: CASSLALQYQETQYF.

In its sample, this clonotype was seen a few times. This chain joins TRBV7-8 and TRBJ2-1, with TRBD1 matching over 11 bases. J was trimmed by 7 bases and V by 1 base; bases with no gene match: 6. Germline-derived CDR1 and CDR2 are SGHVS and FQNEAQ. There are 16 residues in the CDR3. CDR3 DNA: TGTGCCAGCAGCTTAGAAGGGACAGGGGGTGATAATGAGCAGTTCTTC. It translates to CASSLEGTGGDNEQFF.

This clonotype has ten or more counts. V usage is TRBV4-2 and J usage is TRBJ1-5; 11 nucleotides agree with TRBD1. Trimming took 4 bases from V and 7 from J; bases not matched to a gene: 9. This CDR3 comprises 16 residues. From germline, CDR1 is LGHNA and CDR2 YNFKEQ. CDR3 loop: CASSRWTGGCCQPQHF. CDR3 in DNA: TGTGCCAGCAGCCGCTGGACAGGGGGCTGTTGCCAGCCCCAGCATTTT.

This chain connects TRBV7-2 to TRBJ2-3; D might be TRBD2 (6 bases). Trimming stripped 8 bases from V and 6 bases from J, with 6 bases between. The V gene's germline CDR1 is SGHTA and CDR2 FQGNSA. This CDR3 comprises 10 residues. CDR3 residues: CASAGDTQYF. CDR3 DNA sequence: TGTGCCAGCGCGGGGGATACGCAGTATTTT.

This clonotype was detected only a few times. The V and J genes are TRBV20-1 and TRBJ2-4; possibly TRBD1 or TRBD2 for D (6 bases each). V was shortened by 6 bases and J by 3 bases, with 18 bases between the two germline ends. Looked up from germline, CDR1 is DFQATT and CDR2 is SNEGSKA (reference sequence). The CDR3 sequence is 15 residues long. The CDR3 DNA reads TGCAGTGCCCCCGTGAGGGGGGCGGTCAAAAACATTCAGTACTTC. Amino acids: CSAPVRGAVKNIQYF.

The V and J genes are TRBV20-1 and TRBJ1-2; TRBD1 matches 8 bases. Germline CDR1 is DFQATT and CDR2 is SNEGSKA (reference sequence). The CDR3 consists of 13 residues. V lost 2 bases to trimming and J lost 8 bases; unmatched junction nucleotides: 7. The CDR3 here is CSARTQGARGYTF. The CDR3 bases are TGCAGTGCTAGAACGCAGGGGGCGCGAGGCTACACCTTC.

The V gene is TRBV14, the J gene TRBJ1-2, with 11 bases lining up with TRBD1. Germline V gene lookup returns CDR1 SGHDN and CDR2 FVKESK. Trimming at V came to 2 bases and at J to 6 bases, leaving 11 bases not matched to a gene. CDR3 length: 17 amino acids. The CDR3, as DNA: TGTGCCAGCAGCCAAACTGGCAGGACAGGGGGCGCAAATGGCTACACCTTC. Its translation is CASSQTGRTGGANGYTF.

This clonotype was picked up many times. V is TRBV4-1 and J is TRBJ2-3; D is ambiguous. Deletions cut 1 base from V and 3 bases from J, with 11 bases between. Germline V gene data show CDR1 as MGHRA and CDR2 as YSYEKL. This CDR3 is 15 amino acids long. The CDR3 DNA reads TGCGCCAGCAGCCAAGGTTATGGGGATACAGATACGCAGTATTTT. The encoded protein is CASSQGYGDTDTQYF.

This clonotype was detected ten times or more. V is TRBV12-3 or TRBV12-4 and J is TRBJ1-1; D not certain. This CDR3 comprises 13 residues. V was clipped by 6 bases and J by 4 bases, with 12 bases between them. As DNA, the CDR3 is TGTGCCAGCAGCTCAGGAATGAGCACTGAAGCTTTCTTT. Amino acids: CASSSGMSTEAFF.